A selection of T cell receptor beta chains follows, all from one sample in a study of ipilimumab plus nivolumab after autologous stem cell transplantation. TCRdb's table, derived via immunoSEQ multiplex PCR, lists solely in-frame clones and lacks some. In the table there are about 15,000 clones, 80% of which are singletons. The starting material was PBMCs, obtained in a trial of ipilimumab plus nivolumab as post-transplant consolidation. The source is a male donor with diffuse large B-cell lymphoma. Both conserved end residues are part of each CDR3. A D gene is named only where the DNA matches it firmly. Not every row has a clone size; where given, it reads once, few, many or a size class.

NA	TRBD1	TRBJ1-3	TRBV7-6	TGTGCCAGCAGCACACGACAGGGGACCTCTGGAAACACCATATATTTT	CASSTRQGTSGNTIYF
NA	NA	TRBJ2-3	TRBV14	TGTGCCAGCAGCCCGCAGAGCCCAGATACGCAGTATTTT	CASSPQSPDTQYF
few	NA	TRBJ1-2	TRBV19	TGTGCCAGTCGTGCGGGCAGTATGAACTCCTATGGCTACACCTTC	CASRAGSMNSYGYTF
few	NA	TRBJ2-7	TRBV5-5	TGTGCCAGCAGCTTGGGGGACGACTACGAGCAGTACTTC	CASSLGDDYEQYF
few	NA	TRBJ2-7	TRBV7-2	TGTGCCAGCAGCTTAGCAGACTTCTACGAGCAGTACTTC	CASSLADFYEQYF
NA	NA	TRBJ2-2	TRBV7-6	TGTGCCAGCAGCTTGGTACAGAACACCGGGGAGCTGTTTTTT	CASSLVQNTGELFF
NA	NA	TRBJ2-2	TRBV6-6	TGTGCCGATCCTGGCACCGGGGAGCTGTTTTTT	CADPGTGELFF
NA	TRBD1	TRBJ1-1	TRBV5-1	TGTGCCAGCAGCTTGCCGACAGGGAGCACTGAAGCTTTCTTT	CASSLPTGSTEAFF
NA	NA	TRBJ1-1	TRBV27	TGTGCCAGCAGTTTAGGATACGGGAACACTGAAGCTTTCTTT	CASSLGYGNTEAFF
NA	NA	TRBJ2-5	TRBV5-1	TGCGCCAGCAGCTACGGACTCAACCACCAAGAGACCCAGTACTTC	CASSYGLNHQETQYF
NA	TRBD2	TRBJ2-1	TRBV11-2	TGTGCCAGCACTTGGACCAGCGGGGGGGGACATGAGCAGTTCTTC	CASTWTSGGGHEQFF
NA	NA	TRBJ2-2	TRBV4-1	TGCGCCAGCAGCCAAGCCCAGGGTTCGAACACCGGGGAGCTGTTTTTT	CASSQAQGSNTGELFF
NA	TRBD2	TRBJ2-3	TRBV11-2	TGTGCCAGCAGAAAGGGACTAGCGGGATCAACAGATACGCAGTATTTT	CASRKGLAGSTDTQYF
NA	NA	TRBJ2-7	TRBV27	TGTGCCAGCAGCCACAGGGGCCCCTACGGGGGCGAGCAGTACTTC	CASSHRGPYGGEQYF
NA	NA	TRBJ1-3	TRBV27	TGTGCCAGCAGTTCAACAAGCCGGACCAACTCTGGAAACACCATATATTTT	CASSSTSRTNSGNTIYF
NA	TRBD2	TRBJ2-3	TRBV5-1	TGCGCCAGCATGGCTAGCGGGGGGGAAACTAGCACAGATACGCAGTATTTT	CASMASGGETSTDTQYF